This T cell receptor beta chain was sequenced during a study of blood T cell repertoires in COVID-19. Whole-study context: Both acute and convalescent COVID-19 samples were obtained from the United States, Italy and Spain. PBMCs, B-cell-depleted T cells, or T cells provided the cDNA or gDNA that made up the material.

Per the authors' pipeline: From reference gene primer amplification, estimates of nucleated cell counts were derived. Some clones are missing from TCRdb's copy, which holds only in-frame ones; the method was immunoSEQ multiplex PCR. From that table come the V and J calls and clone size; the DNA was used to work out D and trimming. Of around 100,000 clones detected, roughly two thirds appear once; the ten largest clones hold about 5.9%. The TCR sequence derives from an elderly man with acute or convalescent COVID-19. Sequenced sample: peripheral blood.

CDR3 protein: CASSPGGENIQYF. The CDR3 DNA reads as TGTGCCAGCAGCCCCGGCGGGGAAAACATTCAGTACTTC. This chain links TRBV5-4 with TRBJ2-4, with a weak D call TRBD2 (6 bases). The CDR3 has 13 residues. Per germline, CDR1 SGHNT and CDR2 YYREEE (reference sequence). Trimming cost V 4 bases and J 5 bases, with 10 bases left between them. The whole variable domain, filled in from reference TRBV5-4 and TRBJ2-4, reads ETGVTQSPTHLIKTRGQQVTLRCSSQSGHNTVSWYQQALGQGPQFIFQYYREEENGRGNFPPRFSGLQFPNYSSELNVNALELDDSALYLCASSPGGENIQYFGAGTRLSVL.